This T cell receptor beta chain was captured in a study of control samples from healthy donors and cancer patients. CDR3 length: 15 amino acids. Germline CDR1 and CDR2: LNHDA and SQIVND (reference sequence). V was pared by 0 bases and J by 2 bases, with 10 bases between. This table comes from immunoSEQ multiplex PCR, and its TCRdb copy is limited to in-frame clones, with some not included. Here the sample spans approximately 94,000 clones, approximately 90% being singletons. The gene calls are TRBV19 and TRBJ1-2, with D maybe TRBD1 (6 bases). This TCR was recovered from a woman aged 50 to 65 in good health. Sequencing was done on a sample of blood. This chain's CDR3 is CASSIDPGVNYGYTF. DNA for the CDR3: TGTGCCAGTAGTATAGATCCAGGGGTGAACTATGGCTACACCTTC.